This is a list of T cell receptor beta chains from one sample in a study of blood T cell repertoires in COVID-19. Clones were read by immunoSEQ multiplex PCR, and TCRdb kept only the in-frame ones, dropping some. The table shows about 180,000 clones, with roughly 84% occurring only once. Sequencing was carried out using peripheral blood. Every receptor here comes from a woman between 40 and 55 years old with COVID-19, enrolled during active disease. CDR3s include the opening cysteine and the closing phenylalanine or tryptophan. A D gene is named only where the DNA matches it firmly. Only part of the rows carry a size: once, few, many, or a class if the clone is expanded.

d_call j_call v_call clone_size cdr3_nt cdr3_aa
- TRBJ1-1 TRBV3-1/TRBV3-2 - TGTGCCAGCAGCCATGCTGACAGGAACACTGAAGCTTTCTTT CASSHADRNTEAFF
- TRBJ2-7 TRBV29-1 many TGCAGCGTTGAAGATTCAGGGGCCGCCCACGAGCAGTACTTC CSVEDSGAAHEQYF
- TRBJ1-5 TRBV9 few TGTGCCAGCAGCTCCGCTGGGACACCCAATCAGCCCCAGCATTTT CASSSAGTPNQPQHF
- TRBJ2-1 TRBV28 - TGTGCCAGCAGGCGGTTGACCGGGAATGAGCAGTTCTTC CASRRLTGNEQFF
- TRBJ1-4 TRBV3-1/TRBV3-2 - TGTGCCAGCAGCCAGTGGCAGGGGAATGAAAAACTGTTTTTT CASSQWQGNEKLFF
- TRBJ2-5 TRBV9 - TGTGCCAGCAGTACTCTCGACTACCAAGAGACCCAGTACTTC CASSTLDYQETQYF
- TRBJ1-1 TRBV3-1/TRBV3-2 - TGTGCCAGCAGGGGCGGGGGGGCTGCTGAAGCTTTCTTT CASRGGGAAEAFF
TRBD1 TRBJ2-1 TRBV10-2 - TGCGCCAGCAGGGGCAAGACAGGGAATGAGCAGTTCTTC CASRGKTGNEQFF
- TRBJ1-1 TRBV10-1 - TGCGCCAGCAGCAGGGAGGTGAACACTGAAGCTTTCTTT CASSREVNTEAFF
- TRBJ2-7 TRBV11-3 - TGTGCCAGCAGCTTAAGAGGCAGCTACGAGCAGTACTTC CASSLRGSYEQYF
- TRBJ1-1 TRBV6-1 - TGTGCCAGCAGTGATAACATCGGGGCTTTCTTT CASSDNIGAFF
- TRBJ1-2 TRBV3-1/TRBV3-2 few TGTGCCAGCAGCCAGGGGGAGGGCCGTAACTATGGCTACACCTTC CASSQGEGRNYGYTF
- TRBJ1-3 TRBV11-2 - TGTGCCAGCAGCTTAGCTGGGGGGGTCACCATATATTTT CASSLAGGVTIYF
- TRBJ1-2 TRBV5-6 - TGTGCCAGCAGCTCACCACTAGTCAGGGGCCCTTGGGGCTACACCTTC CASSSPLVRGPWGYTF
- TRBJ1-4 TRBV4-2 many TGTGCCAGCAGCGCGACAGGCAATGAAAAACTGTTTTTT CASSATGNEKLFF
- TRBJ1-3 TRBV2 - TGTGCCAGCAGCGCAGGGATTGGAAACACCATATATTTT CASSAGIGNTIYF
- TRBJ1-1 TRBV5-3 - TGTGCCAGAAGCTCCCAGCCACATGGGCCAGACACTGAAGCTTTCTTT CARSSQPHGPDTEAFF
- TRBJ1-2 TRBV5-4 - TGTGCCAGCAGCTTAGAGCAGGTTAACTATGGCTACACCTTC CASSLEQVNYGYTF
TRBD1 TRBJ1-2 TRBV19 - TGTGCCAGTAGTATAAGCAGGGGGCCGTATGGCTACACCTTC CASSISRGPYGYTF
- TRBJ2-5 TRBV13 - TGTGCCAGCAGCTTCCGCGGTTTGGGGGCCTTGGAGACCCAGTACTTC CASSFRGLGALETQYF
- TRBJ1-2 TRBV19 - TGTGCCAGTAGTATATCCCAAGCGACCTACACCTTC CASSISQATYTF
- TRBJ2-1 TRBV27 few TGTGCCAGCAGCCTCAGGCCGGCCACCAATGAGCAGTTCTTC CASSLRPATNEQFF
- TRBJ1-1 TRBV29-1 - TGCAGCGTTGCCCGCGGGGTCGGCACTGAAGCTTTCTTT CSVARGVGTEAFF
TRBD2 TRBJ2-3 TRBV6-4 few TGTGCCAAGGCCAGCGGGGGTGATACGCAGTATTTT CAKASGGDTQYF
- TRBJ1-6 TRBV6-5 - TGTGCCAGCAGTTTGGGGGGGCGCGGTTCACCCCTCCACTTT CASSLGGRGSPLHF
TRBD2 TRBJ2-5 TRBV7-3 once TGTGCCAGCAGCCCCCGACTAGCGGGAGAGACCCAGTACTTC CASSPRLAGETQYF
- TRBJ2-1 TRBV5-1 - TGCGCCAGCAGCTTGGGCGACAGCTCCTACAATGAGCAGTTCTTC CASSLGDSSYNEQFF
- TRBJ1-2 TRBV3-1/TRBV3-2 - TGTGCCAGCAGCCAGAGCAGGGAGGGGTATGGCTACACCTTC CASSQSREGYGYTF
- TRBJ1-1 TRBV5-1 - TGCGCCAGCAGCACCTCCACAGGGTTAGGCACTGAAGCTTTCTTT CASSTSTGLGTEAFF
- TRBJ1-5 TRBV28 - TGTGCCAGCAGTTTCAGGGTACAGCCCCAGCATTTT CASSFRVQPQHF
- TRBJ1-5 TRBV28 - TGTGCCAGCAGTTTCCAGGGTGGGTTCGGGCCCCAGCATTTT CASSFQGGFGPQHF
TRBD1 TRBJ2-7 TRBV7-9 - TGTGCCAGCAGCTTTGACCGGGACAGGGATAACGAGCAGTACTTC CASSFDRDRDNEQYF
TRBD2 TRBJ2-1 TRBV5-1 - TGCGCCAGCAGCCGGGGGCTAGCGGGGAGCTACAATGAGCAGTTCTTC CASSRGLAGSYNEQFF
- TRBJ2-2 TRBV10-1 few TGCGCCACCGGACAAACGAACACCGGGGAGCTGTTTTTT CATGQTNTGELFF
- TRBJ1-5 TRBV10-3 many TGTGCCATCAGTAGTGACCACCTAGACGTTTATAGCAATCAGCCCCAGCATTTT CAISSDHLDVYSNQPQHF
TRBD1 TRBJ1-5 TRBV5-1 - TGCGCCAGCAGCTCAGGGGGTGCGGATCAGCCCCAGCATTTT CASSSGGADQPQHF
- TRBJ2-7 TRBV5-1 - TGCGCCAGCAGCTTGCACACAGGGAGCTCCTACGAGCAGTACTTC CASSLHTGSSYEQYF
- TRBJ1-5 TRBV7-2 once TGTGCCAGCAGCTTAGGTTTGGGGGCTAGCAATCAGCCCCAGCATTTT CASSLGLGASNQPQHF
- TRBJ1-1 TRBV28 - TGTGCCAGCAGCCCCGGACAGGAAGCTTTCTTT CASSPGQEAFF
- TRBJ1-3 TRBV28 - TGTGCCAGCATAGGCAGGGGCTCTGGAAACACCATATATTTT CASIGRGSGNTIYF
- TRBJ1-1 TRBV3-1/TRBV3-2 - TGTGCCAGCACAGGAAACCGGGACACCGCTGAAGCTTTCTTT CASTGNRDTAEAFF
- TRBJ1-1 TRBV3-1/TRBV3-2 once TGTGCCAGCAGCCAAGTTAGGGGTACAGCTTTCTTT CASSQVRGTAFF
TRBD1 TRBJ2-6 TRBV29-1 - TGCAGCGTCGGACAGGGAAGGGCCGGGGCCAACGTCCTGACTTTC CSVGQGRAGANVLTF
- TRBJ2-7 TRBV21-1 - TGTGCCAGCAGCAAAGTCGAGCGGGTACTAACCTACGAGCAGTACTTC CASSKVERVLTYEQYF
TRBD2 TRBJ2-1 TRBV27 - TGTGCCAGCAGTGCAAGCGGGGGGTACAATGAGCAGTTCTTC CASSASGGYNEQFF
- TRBJ2-7 TRBV7-9 - TGTGCCAGCAGCTTAGTCGTCTACGAGCAGTACTTC CASSLVVYEQYF
TRBD1 TRBJ1-6 TRBV7-9 - TGTGCCAGCAGCTTCCAGGGGGCGAGCTCCTATAATTCACCCCTCCACTTT CASSFQGASSYNSPLHF